The clone carrying this TCR beta chain rates as medium-sized. As yet, its antigen is unknown. These data originate in a study of T cells and Merkel cell carcinoma outcomes. General study results and limits: In Merkel cell carcinoma, repertoire and T-cell density reportedly predicted outcomes.

Only in-frame clones appear in the TCRdb table, and some are missing; sequencing was by immunoSEQ multiplex PCR. There are around 15,000 clones in the sample; around 81% occur only once, and 7.5% to 10% lies in the top ten. The germline V and J ends were trimmed by 4 bases and 2 bases, with 12 bases remaining between them. Germline assignment: CDR1 SGDLS and CDR2 YYNGEE. This CDR3 is built from 14 residues. Sequenced: tumor tissue from Merkel cell carcinoma. This clonotype was obtained from a human donor with Merkel cell carcinoma. This rearrangement joins TRBV9 to TRBJ1-1; a possible D gene is TRBD1 (6 bases). The CDR3 DNA sequence: TGTGCCAGCAGCCCACGACAGGATAACACTGAAGCTTTCTTT. Its translation is CASSPRQDNTEAFF.